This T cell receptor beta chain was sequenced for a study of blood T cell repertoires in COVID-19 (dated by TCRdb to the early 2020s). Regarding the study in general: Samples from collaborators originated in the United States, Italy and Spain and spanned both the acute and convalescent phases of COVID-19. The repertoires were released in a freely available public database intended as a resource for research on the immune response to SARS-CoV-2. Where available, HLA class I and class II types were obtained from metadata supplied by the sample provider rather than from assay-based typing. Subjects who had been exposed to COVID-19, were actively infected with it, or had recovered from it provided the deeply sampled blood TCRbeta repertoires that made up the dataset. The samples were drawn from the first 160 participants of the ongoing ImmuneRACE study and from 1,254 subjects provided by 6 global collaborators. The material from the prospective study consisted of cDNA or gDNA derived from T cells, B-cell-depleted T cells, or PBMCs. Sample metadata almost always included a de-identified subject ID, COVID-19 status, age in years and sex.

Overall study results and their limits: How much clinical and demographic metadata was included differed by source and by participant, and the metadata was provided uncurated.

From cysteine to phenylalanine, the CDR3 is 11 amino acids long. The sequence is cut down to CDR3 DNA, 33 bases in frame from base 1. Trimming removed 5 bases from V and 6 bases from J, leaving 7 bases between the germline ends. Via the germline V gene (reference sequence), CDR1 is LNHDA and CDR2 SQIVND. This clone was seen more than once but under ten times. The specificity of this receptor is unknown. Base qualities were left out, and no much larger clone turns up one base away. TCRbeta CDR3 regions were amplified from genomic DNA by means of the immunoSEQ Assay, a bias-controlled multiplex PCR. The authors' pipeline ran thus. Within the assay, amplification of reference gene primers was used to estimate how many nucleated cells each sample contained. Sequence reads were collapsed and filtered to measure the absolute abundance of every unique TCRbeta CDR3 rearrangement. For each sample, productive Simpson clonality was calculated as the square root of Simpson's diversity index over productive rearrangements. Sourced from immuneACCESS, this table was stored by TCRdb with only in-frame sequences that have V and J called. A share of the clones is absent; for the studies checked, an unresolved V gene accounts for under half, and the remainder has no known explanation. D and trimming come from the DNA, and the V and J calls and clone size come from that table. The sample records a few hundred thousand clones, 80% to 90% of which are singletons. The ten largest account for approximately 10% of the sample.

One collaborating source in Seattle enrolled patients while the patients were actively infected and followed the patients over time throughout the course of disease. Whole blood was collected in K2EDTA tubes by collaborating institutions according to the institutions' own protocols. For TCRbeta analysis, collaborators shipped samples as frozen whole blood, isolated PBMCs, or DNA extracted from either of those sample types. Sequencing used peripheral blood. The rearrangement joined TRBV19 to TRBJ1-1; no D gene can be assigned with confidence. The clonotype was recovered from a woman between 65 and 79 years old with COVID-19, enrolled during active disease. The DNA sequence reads TGTGCCAGTAGTTTTTCCGCTGAAGCTTTCTTT. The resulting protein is CASSFSAEAFF.